A selection of T cell receptor beta chains follows, all from one sample in a study of T cells of healthy individuals. TCRdb reanalysed the 5' RACE reads using MiXCR and keeps one entry per CDR3 protein. Of 55,000 to 65,000 distinct CDR3 sequences in the sample, about 17% were seen once. The receptor set was obtained from a human donor in good health. Each CDR3 is given with its conserved first and last residue. A D gene is named only where the DNA matches it firmly. Size is omitted from some rows. Given values are once, few, many or a class for expanded clones.

D: NA; V: TRBV15; J: TRBJ1-1; size: many; DNA: TGTGCCACCAGCAGAGGAGAGAACACTGAAGCTTTCTTT; CDR3: CATSRGENTEAFF
D: NA; V: TRBV7-9; J: TRBJ2-5; size: few; DNA: TGTGCCGCCGAAGAGGGTTCTACCCAGTACTTC; CDR3: CAAEEGSTQYF
D: NA; V: TRBV27; J: TRBJ2-7; size: many; DNA: TGTGCCAGCAGTCCAAATCCCTACGAGCAGTACTTC; CDR3: CASSPNPYEQYF
D: NA; V: TRBV29-1; J: TRBJ1-5; size: many; DNA: TGCAGCGTCCTATGGGCGAGGGATCAGCCCCAGCATTTT; CDR3: CSVLWARDQPQHF
D: TRBD2; V: TRBV7-9; J: TRBJ2-3; size: few; DNA: TGTGCCAGCAGCTCGGGACTAGCGGGAGTGAGGGATACGCAGTATTTT; CDR3: CASSSGLAGVRDTQYF
D: TRBD2; V: TRBV6-2/TRBV6-3; J: TRBJ2-5; size: few; DNA: TGTGCCAGCAGCCGCCTGAGCGGGGGGCTCCAAGAGACCCAGTACTTC; CDR3: CASSRLSGGLQETQYF
D: TRBD1; V: TRBV7-9; J: TRBJ2-7; size: many; DNA: TGTGCCAGCAGCTCCTATCCCCGGACAGGGGGAAGGGACGAGCAGTACTTC; CDR3: CASSSYPRTGGRDEQYF
D: NA; V: TRBV7-4; J: TRBJ2-3; size: NA; DNA: TGTGCCAGCAGCTTAGGACGGGTTGTACGCACAGATACGCAGTATTTT; CDR3: CASSLGRVVRTDTQYF
D: NA; V: TRBV5-1; J: TRBJ2-3; size: NA; DNA: TGCGCCAGCAGGAGACAGGCTAGCACAGATGCGCAGTATTTT; CDR3: CASRRQASTDAQYF
D: NA; V: TRBV19; J: TRBJ2-7; size: NA; DNA: TGTGCCAGTACCCCCGGACGTAGGAACGAGCAGTACTTC; CDR3: CASTPGRRNEQYF
D: NA; V: TRBV11-2; J: TRBJ2-3; size: hyperexpanded; DNA: TGTGCCAGCAGCGCCCGAGACGACACAGATACGCAGTATTTT; CDR3: CASSARDDTDTQYF
D: NA; V: TRBV6-2/TRBV6-3; J: TRBJ2-7; size: NA; DNA: TGTGCCAGCGTAGCCCCCGACGGGTTCACCTACGAGCAGTACTTC; CDR3: CASVAPDGFTYEQYF
D: NA; V: TRBV28; J: TRBJ1-1; size: many; DNA: TGTGCCAGCAGTCCCCTCGGGAGAGGTGAAGCTTTCTTT; CDR3: CASSPLGRGEAFF
D: NA; V: TRBV19; J: TRBJ2-6; size: few; DNA: TGTGCCAGTAGTATTCTATTTCCTGGGGCCAACGTCCTGACTTTC; CDR3: CASSILFPGANVLTF
D: NA; V: TRBV7-6; J: TRBJ2-1; size: many; DNA: TGTGCCAGCAGCTTAGGGACTCCCTACAATGAGCAGTTCTTC; CDR3: CASSLGTPYNEQFF
D: TRBD1; V: TRBV5-1; J: TRBJ2-7; size: many; DNA: TGCGCCAGCAGCTTGGAACAGGGGTACGAGCAGTACTTC; CDR3: CASSLEQGYEQYF
D: NA; V: TRBV6-4; J: TRBJ2-2; size: medium-sized; DNA: TGTGCCTCAAGAAAGGGGACCGGGGAGCTGTTTTTT; CDR3: CASRKGTGELFF
D: TRBD1; V: TRBV12-3/TRBV12-4; J: TRBJ2-5; size: many; DNA: TGTGCCAGCAAGCCGGGACAGGCTAAACAAGAGACCCAGTACTTC; CDR3: CASKPGQAKQETQYF
D: NA; V: TRBV7-6; J: TRBJ2-7; size: few; DNA: TGTGCCAGCAGCTTAGGTGGAGATTTTCACTTC; CDR3: CASSLGGDFHF
D: NA; V: TRBV7-9; J: TRBJ2-1; size: NA; DNA: TGTGCCAGCAGCTTTGCCGCGGTTGCCTACAATGAGCAGTTCTTC; CDR3: CASSFAAVAYNEQFF
D: TRBD1; V: TRBV27; J: TRBJ2-5; size: NA; DNA: TGTGCCAGCAGTTTGGGTTTCGCACAGGGGCAAGAGACCCAGTACTTC; CDR3: CASSLGFAQGQETQYF
D: NA; V: TRBV9; J: TRBJ2-4; size: few; DNA: TGTGCCAGCAGCGGAGAGGGTTTGAAAAACATTCAGTACTTC; CDR3: CASSGEGLKNIQYF
D: NA; V: TRBV4-2; J: TRBJ1-1; size: few; DNA: TGTGCCAGCAGCCCCGGAGAAGCAAAGACGTTTGAAGCTTTCTTT; CDR3: CASSPGEAKTFEAFF
D: TRBD1; V: TRBV18; J: TRBJ1-4; size: NA; DNA: TGTGCCAGCTCACCGAGGGGAATTCAGGGGGAAAAACTGTACTTT; CDR3: CASSPRGIQGEKLYF
D: NA; V: TRBV20-1; J: TRBJ2-1; size: NA; DNA: TGCAGTGCTTCTGATAGACGGCAGAGCTCCTACAATGAGCAGTTCTTC; CDR3: CSASDRRQSSYNEQFF
D: NA; V: TRBV20-1; J: TRBJ2-5; size: NA; DNA: TGCAGTGCTAGTGTTGCATCCGTGTTTCAAGAGACCCAGTACTTC; CDR3: CSASVASVFQETQYF
D: NA; V: TRBV7-3; J: TRBJ2-3; size: many; DNA: TGTGCCAGCAGCCCCCAGTTGAACACAGATACGCAGTATTTT; CDR3: CASSPQLNTDTQYF
D: TRBD1; V: TRBV12-3/TRBV12-4; J: TRBJ1-2; size: NA; DNA: TGTGCCAGCAATCCAGGGGGCGCGGGTGGCTACACCTTC; CDR3: CASNPGGAGGYTF
D: TRBD2; V: TRBV10-2; J: TRBJ2-3; size: many; DNA: TGCGCCAGCAGTGAGTTAGCGGGAGGGGTAGATACGCAGTATTTT; CDR3: CASSELAGGVDTQYF
D: NA; V: TRBV4-3; J: TRBJ1-1; size: NA; DNA: TGCGCCAGCAGCCAAGGGGCCCTCTTGGCGGGGGCCAGCACTGAAGCTTTCTTT; CDR3: CASSQGALLAGASTEAFF
D: NA; V: TRBV15; J: TRBJ2-1; size: many; DNA: TGTGCCACCAGTTCGCGGAGGGGGTCTCATGAGCAGTTCTTC; CDR3: CATSSRRGSHEQFF
D: TRBD1; V: TRBV6-5; J: TRBJ2-2; size: many; DNA: TGTGCCAGCCGACCCGGGACAGACAACACCGGGGAGCTGTTTTTT; CDR3: CASRPGTDNTGELFF
D: NA; V: TRBV20-1; J: TRBJ1-5; size: many; DNA: TGCAGTGCTAGAGATAGGAGCCTCCCCTATCAGCCCCAGCATTTT; CDR3: CSARDRSLPYQPQHF
D: TRBD2; V: TRBV4-2; J: TRBJ2-1; size: many; DNA: TGTGCCAGCAGCCAAGGGACTAGTGACTACAATGAGCAGTTCTTC; CDR3: CASSQGTSDYNEQFF
D: NA; V: TRBV4-1; J: TRBJ1-5; size: NA; DNA: TGCGCCAGCAGCCAACAGGGCCCGAATCAGCCCCAGCATTTT; CDR3: CASSQQGPNQPQHF
D: TRBD2; V: TRBV10-2; J: TRBJ2-1; size: many; DNA: TGCGCCAGCAGTCCGCTAGCGGGGTGGGAGCAGTTCTTC; CDR3: CASSPLAGWEQFF
D: NA; V: TRBV6-5; J: TRBJ1-6; size: NA; DNA: TGTGCCAGCAGTCCAACCCAGGGTTCACCCCTCCACTTT; CDR3: CASSPTQGSPLHF
D: TRBD2; V: TRBV6-5; J: TRBJ2-5; size: NA; DNA: TGTGCCAGCAAACCGAGAGCGGGGTCTCCCCACTGGACCCAGTACTTC; CDR3: CASKPRAGSPHWTQYF
D: NA; V: TRBV21-1; J: TRBJ2-7; size: few; DNA: TGTGCCAGCAGCAAGTCCGACAATGGGAACGAGCAGTACTTC; CDR3: CASSKSDNGNEQYF
D: NA; V: TRBV4-2; J: TRBJ2-7; size: few; DNA: TGTGCCAGCAGCCAACCCCTCGGCGGCTCCTACGAGCAGTACTTC; CDR3: CASSQPLGGSYEQYF
D: TRBD2; V: TRBV9; J: TRBJ2-1; size: few; DNA: TGTGCCAGCAGCGTAGATACTAGCGGGGCCCTATACAATGAGCAGTTCTTC; CDR3: CASSVDTSGALYNEQFF
D: TRBD1; V: TRBV4-1; J: TRBJ2-7; size: NA; DNA: TGCGCCAGCAGCCATCCGGGACAGGGCCCTTCCCAGTACTTC; CDR3: CASSHPGQGPSQYF